The 20 T cell receptor beta chains below all came from one sample that was sequenced in a study of radiotherapy plus CTLA-4 blockade in lung cancer listed by TCRdb under 2018. Receptor amplification or capture employed the immunoSEQ multiplex PCR assay. TCRdb's version of the immuneACCESS table is confined to in-frame rearrangements and falls short of the full clone set. An unresolved V gene accounts for under half of the shortfall where checked; the remainder is of unknown origin. The sample data list roughly 32,000 clones, and roughly 71% of these were observed just once. The top ten clonotypes cover 4% of the sample. Sequencing was performed on peripheral blood, taken from a patient treated with radiotherapy plus ipilimumab. Receptor source: a human donor with non-small cell lung cancer who had stable disease on radiotherapy plus ipilimumab.

The chain has TRBV7-9 and TRBJ1-2; 8 bases are a match to TRBD1. The CDR3 contains 16 residues. The V segment lost 5 bases and the J segment 0 bases; nucleotides outside the gene matches: 8. The germline CDR1 and CDR2 sequences are SEHNR and FQNEAQ (reference sequence). The CDR3 nucleotides read TGTGCCAGCAGCGGACGACAGGGGTTAGCTAACTATGGCTACACCTTC. Translation gives CASSGRQGLANYGYTF.

The chain has TRBV28 and TRBJ2-6; possible D gene TRBD1, 6 bases. Germline V gene sequence: CDR1 MDHEN, CDR2 SYDVKM. This CDR3 is built from 11 residues. Trimming shortened V by 4 bases and J by 13 bases, and 8 bases separated the two germline ends. This chain's CDR3 is CASSSTGVLTF. The CDR3 nucleotides read TGTGCCAGCAGTTCTACAGGGGTCCTGACTTTC.

This sequence joins TRBV7-6 and TRBJ2-7; 7 nucleotides align to TRBD2. V lost 5 bases to trimming and J lost 6 bases; unmatched junction nucleotides: 10. The CDR3 consists of 14 residues. CDR1 and CDR2 (germline): SGHVS, FNYEAQ. The CDR3 nucleotides are TGTGCCAGCAGCGATTGGGGGGGTCAAGGCGAGCAGTACTTC. Protein: CASSDWGGQGEQYF.

V is TRBV28 and J is TRBJ2-7, with TRBD1 identical over 8 bases. The CDR3 is 14 amino acids. Germline trimming cut 5 bases from V and 4 bases from J; bases unmatched to any gene: 7. Germline lookup yields CDR1 MDHEN and CDR2 SYDVKM. In DNA, the CDR3 is TGTGCCAGCAGTCGGACAGGGAGTACGTACGAGCAGTACTTC. Amino acids: CASSRTGSTYEQYF.

The chain employs TRBV7-9 and TRBJ1-2; D unclear. This CDR3 is 15 amino acids long. Germline-derived CDR1 and CDR2 are SEHNR and FQNEAQ (reference sequence). V lost 5 bases, J lost 4 bases, and 17 bases lay in between. CDR3 coding DNA: TGTGCCAGCAGCCATCCGGGAAAAATCGTCTATGGCTACACCTTC. Protein: CASSHPGKIVYGYTF.

The chain joins TRBV19 to TRBJ1-5; 12 nucleotides line up with TRBD1. The CDR3 length is 17 residues. CDR1 and CDR2 from the germline V gene are LNHDA and SQIVND (reference sequence). The junction had 11 bases not matched to a gene; V was cut back by 5 bases and J by 6 bases. CDR3 protein: CASSSERGTGGRQPQHF. The CDR3, as DNA: TGTGCCAGTAGTTCGGAGCGCGGGACAGGGGGCCGTCAGCCCCAGCATTTT.

The V call is TRBV2, the J call TRBJ2-7; 7 nucleotides align to TRBD1. CDR3 length: 13 amino acids. CDR1 and CDR2 (germline): SNHLY, FYNNEI. The ends lost 7 bases at V and 8 bases at J; junction bases unmatched: 11. CDR3 residues: CASTGTEGAKQYF. The CDR3 DNA sequence: TGTGCCAGCACCGGGACAGAGGGGGCGAAGCAGTACTTC.

The genes are TRBV7-9 and TRBJ2-7; TRBD2 is a possible D gene (5 bases). CDR3 size: 12 residues. Germline V gene lookup returns CDR1 SEHNR and CDR2 FQNEAQ (reference sequence). V shed 8 bases and J shed 3 bases, with 11 bases lying between them. For the CDR3, the DNA is TGTGCCAGCCAAATTGGGAGCTACGAGCAGTACTTC. Encoded protein: CASQIGSYEQYF.

This chain uses TRBV27 with TRBJ2-5; 9 nucleotides line up with TRBD1. This CDR3 has 15 amino acids. Germline assignment: CDR1 MNHEY and CDR2 SMNVEV (reference sequence). The V segment lost 4 bases and the J segment 5 bases; nucleotides outside the gene matches: 8. CDR3 nucleotide sequence: TGTGCCAGCAGTTGGAACAGGGGGCTAACGGAGACCCAGTACTTC. This encodes CASSWNRGLTETQYF.

CDR3 sequence reads: CASSVQGGTYEQYF. CDR3 sequence (DNA): TGTGCCAGCAGCGTCCAAGGTGGGACTTACGAGCAGTACTTC. The chain is built from TRBV9 and TRBJ2-7; D might be TRBD2 (6 bases). Germline CDR1 reads SGDLS; CDR2 reads YYNGEE. The CDR3 is 14 residues long. Trimming took off 2 bases at V and 4 bases at J, with 13 bases between the two ends. The variable domain in full, completed from reference TRBV9 and TRBJ2-7, reads DSGVTQTPKHLITATGQRVTLRCSPRSGDLSVYWYQQSLDQGLQFLIQYYNGEERAKGNILERFSAQQFPDLHSELNLSSLELGDSALYFCASSVQGGTYEQYFGPGTRLTVT.

This clone has just a few counts. This chain joins TRBV15 and TRBJ1-2; possible D gene TRBD1, 6 bases. The CDR3 contains 15 residues. V was pared by 0 bases and J by 5 bases, with 13 bases between. Per germline, CDR1 LNHNV and CDR2 YYDKDF (reference sequence). CDR3 nucleotide sequence: TGTGCCACCAGCAGAGAACAGGGACCAACTTATGGCTACACCTTC. The encoded protein is CATSREQGPTYGYTF.

V is TRBV29-1 and J is TRBJ1-1; D is unresolved. Trimming pared 3 bases from V and 1 base from J, leaving 12 bases between. Germline loops: CDR1 SQVTM, CDR2 ANQGSEA. The CDR3 runs 14 residues. The CDR3 DNA reads TGCAGCGTTGATGGGAGCGGAGGGAACACTGAAGCTTTCTTT. The encoded protein is CSVDGSGGNTEAFF.

This chain joins TRBV5-8 and TRBJ1-5, with TRBD1 as a possible D gene (5 bases). With 3 bases removed from V and 0 bases from J, the gap between germline ends came to 16 bases. The CDR3 loop spans 17 amino acids. The germline gives CDR1 SGHTS, CDR2 YDEGEE. CDR3 amino acids: CASSSRPQGISNQPQHF. CDR3 DNA sequence: TGTGCCAGCAGCTCACGACCCCAGGGTATTAGCAATCAGCCCCAGCATTTT.

In regard to this clone: Other DNA sequences in the same sample also yield this CDR3. This chain connects TRBV2 to TRBJ2-1; tentative D call: TRBD2 (5 bases). Trimming took off 9 bases at V and 8 bases at J, with 8 bases between the two ends. The CDR3 sequence is 10 residues long. The germline gives CDR1 SNHLY, CDR2 FYNNEI. DNA for the CDR3: TGTGCCAGTGAGAGGGATGAGCAGTTCTTC. Its protein is CASERDEQFF.

The genes are TRBV6-4 and TRBJ2-1; TRBD1 matches 9 bases. After removal of 3 bases from V and 8 bases from J, the junction contained 11 bases not matched to a gene. The CDR3 consists of 16 residues. Germline-derived CDR1 and CDR2 are MRHNA and SNTAGT. The CDR3 DNA follows: TGTGCCAGCAGTGAGGTCGCGGGGACAGGGTTCTATGAGCAGTTCTTC. Encoded protein: CASSEVAGTGFYEQFF.

This clone was recorded once. The chain employs TRBV5-1 and TRBJ2-5; 9 positions agree with TRBD2. The CDR3 is made up of 17 amino acids. Germline CDR1 SGHRS, CDR2 YFSETQ. Trimming took 0 bases from V and 7 from J; bases not matched to a gene: 13. CDR3 nucleotides: TGCGCCAGCAGCTTGGCTGGGGGCGGGAGGGGTTCGGGGACCCAGTACTTC. Translating it yields CASSLAGGGRGSGTQYF.

With respect to this clone: The germline gene is not matched at one end of the junction; a read error may be the cause. The chain couples TRBV27 to TRBJ2-7, with a possible D match to TRBD1 (6 bases). The CDR3 covers 14 residues. Germline values: CDR1 MNHEY, CDR2 SMNVEV (reference sequence). This CDR3 reads CASSFQGISHEQYF. The CDR3 DNA is TGTGCCAGCAGTTTTCAGGGGATCTCCCACGAGCAGTACTTC.

Written as DNA, the CDR3 is TGTGCCAGCGCGACTCCGGGACAGAAGAACACTGAAGCTTTCTTT. Its protein is CASATPGQKNTEAFF. This chain joins TRBV6-4 and TRBJ1-1; TRBD1 matches at 7 bases. Germline V gene data show CDR1 as MRHNA and CDR2 as SNTAGT. The trim removed 8 bases at V and 1 base at J, leaving 10 bases unmatched. CDR3 size: 15 residues.

The gene calls are TRBV5-1 and TRBJ2-7; a possible D gene is TRBD1 (6 bases). This CDR3 is 16 amino acids long. CDR1 SGHRS and CDR2 YFSETQ come from the germline V gene. The V and J ends lost 4 bases and 4 bases respectively, with 21 bases between them. The CDR3 bases are TGCGCCAGCAGCGGGGCCCCAGACAGGTCCGGGTACGAGCAGTACTTC. This codes for CASSGAPDRSGYEQYF.

The V call is TRBV6-5, the J call TRBJ1-2; 9 bases are a match to TRBD1. The CDR3 has 12 residues. CDR1 is MNHEY, CDR2 SVGAGI, per germline. Trimming took 6 bases from V and 7 from J; bases not matched to a gene: 3. CDR3 amino acids: CASSWDRAGYTF. CDR3 coding DNA: TGTGCCAGCAGCTGGGACAGGGCTGGCTACACCTTC.